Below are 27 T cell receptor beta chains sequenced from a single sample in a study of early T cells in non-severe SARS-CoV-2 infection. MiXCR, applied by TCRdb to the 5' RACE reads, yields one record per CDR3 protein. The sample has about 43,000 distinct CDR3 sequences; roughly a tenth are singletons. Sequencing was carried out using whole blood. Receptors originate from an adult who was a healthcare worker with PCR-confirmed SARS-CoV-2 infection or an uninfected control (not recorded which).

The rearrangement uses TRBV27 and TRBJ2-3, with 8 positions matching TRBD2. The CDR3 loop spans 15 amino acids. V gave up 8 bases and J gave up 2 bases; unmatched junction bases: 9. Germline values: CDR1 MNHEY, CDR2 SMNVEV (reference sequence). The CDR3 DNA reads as TGTGCCAGCGGGGGACTAGGTTTGTCCACAGATACGCAGTATTTT. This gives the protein CASGGLGLSTDTQYF.

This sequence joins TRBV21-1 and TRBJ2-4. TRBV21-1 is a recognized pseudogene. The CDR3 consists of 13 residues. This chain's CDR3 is CASSSLAKNIQYF. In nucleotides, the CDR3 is TGTGCCAGCAGCTCCTTAGCCAAAAACATTCAGTACTTC.

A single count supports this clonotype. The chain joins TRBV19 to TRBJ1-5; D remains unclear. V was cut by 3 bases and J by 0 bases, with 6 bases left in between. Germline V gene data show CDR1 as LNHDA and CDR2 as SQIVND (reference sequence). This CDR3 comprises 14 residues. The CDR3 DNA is TGTGCCAGTAGTATTAGAAGTAGCAATCAGCCCCAGCATTTT. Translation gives CASSIRSSNQPQHF.

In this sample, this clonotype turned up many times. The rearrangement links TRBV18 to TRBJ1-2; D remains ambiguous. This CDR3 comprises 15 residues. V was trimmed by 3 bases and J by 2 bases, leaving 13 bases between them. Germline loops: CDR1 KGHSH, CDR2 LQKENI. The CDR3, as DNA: TGTGCCAGCTCACCCGATTTGGGGAGAAACTATGGCTACACCTTC. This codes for CASSPDLGRNYGYTF.

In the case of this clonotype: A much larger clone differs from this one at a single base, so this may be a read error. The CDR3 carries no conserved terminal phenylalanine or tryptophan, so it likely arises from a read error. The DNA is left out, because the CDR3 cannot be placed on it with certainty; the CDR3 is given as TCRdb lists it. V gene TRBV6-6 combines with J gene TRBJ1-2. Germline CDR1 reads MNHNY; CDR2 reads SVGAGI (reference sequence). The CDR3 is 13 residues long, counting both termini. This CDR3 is CASSYQSLQDPIL.

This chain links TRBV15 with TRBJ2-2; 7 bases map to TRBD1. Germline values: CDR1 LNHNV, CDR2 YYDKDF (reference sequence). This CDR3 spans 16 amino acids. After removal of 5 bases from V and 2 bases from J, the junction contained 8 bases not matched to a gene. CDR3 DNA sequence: TGTGCCACCAGCGTGTGGTCAGGGGGAAACACCGGGGAGCTGTTTTTT. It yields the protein CATSVWSGGNTGELFF.

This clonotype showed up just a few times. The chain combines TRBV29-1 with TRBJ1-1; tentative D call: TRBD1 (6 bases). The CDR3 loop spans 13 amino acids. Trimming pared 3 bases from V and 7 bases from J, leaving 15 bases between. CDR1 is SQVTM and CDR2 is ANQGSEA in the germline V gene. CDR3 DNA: TGCAGCGTTGATCGAGGGGGACTGTTTGAAGCTTTCTTT. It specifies CSVDRGGLFEAFF.

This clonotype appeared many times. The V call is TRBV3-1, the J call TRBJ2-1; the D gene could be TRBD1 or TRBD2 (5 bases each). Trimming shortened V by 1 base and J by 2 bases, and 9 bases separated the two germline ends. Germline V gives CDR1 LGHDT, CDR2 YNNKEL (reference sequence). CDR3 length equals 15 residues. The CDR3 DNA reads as TGTGCCAGCAGCCAAGCTACGGGACCCTACAATGAGCAGTTCTTC. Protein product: CASSQATGPYNEQFF.

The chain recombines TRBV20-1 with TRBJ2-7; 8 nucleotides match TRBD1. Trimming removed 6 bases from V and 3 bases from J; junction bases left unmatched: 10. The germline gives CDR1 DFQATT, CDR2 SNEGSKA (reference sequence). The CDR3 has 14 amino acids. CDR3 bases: TGCAGTGCGACCGGACAGGGAAAAAGCTACGAGCAGTACTTC. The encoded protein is CSATGQGKSYEQYF.

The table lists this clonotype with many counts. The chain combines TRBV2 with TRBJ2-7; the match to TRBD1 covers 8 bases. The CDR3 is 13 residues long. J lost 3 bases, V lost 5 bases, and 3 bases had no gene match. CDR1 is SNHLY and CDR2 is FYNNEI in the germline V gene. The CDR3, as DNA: TGTGCCAGCAGTCCTGACAGGGGCTACGAGCAGTACTTC. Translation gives CASSPDRGYEQYF.

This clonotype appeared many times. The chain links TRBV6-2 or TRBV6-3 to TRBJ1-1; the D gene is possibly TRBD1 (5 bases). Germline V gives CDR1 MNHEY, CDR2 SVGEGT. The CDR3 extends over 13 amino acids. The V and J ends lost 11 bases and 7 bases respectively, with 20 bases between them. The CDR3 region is CAGGRGFTSEAFF. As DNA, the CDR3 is TGTGCCGGGGGACGGGGCTTTACTAGTGAAGCTTTCTTT.

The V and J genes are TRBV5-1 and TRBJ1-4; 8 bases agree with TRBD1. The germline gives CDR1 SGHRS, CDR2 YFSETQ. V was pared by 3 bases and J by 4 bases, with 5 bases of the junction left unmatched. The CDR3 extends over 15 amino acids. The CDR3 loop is CASSSGTGRNEKLFF. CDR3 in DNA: TGCGCCAGCAGCTCGGGGACAGGCCGTAATGAAAAACTGTTTTTT.

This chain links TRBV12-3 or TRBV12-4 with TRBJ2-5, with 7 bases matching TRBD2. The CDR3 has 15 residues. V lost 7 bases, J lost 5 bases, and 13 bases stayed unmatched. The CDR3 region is CASTPTGGVIETQYF. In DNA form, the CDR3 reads TGTGCCAGCACCCCTACTGGGGGGGTAATTGAGACCCAGTACTTC.

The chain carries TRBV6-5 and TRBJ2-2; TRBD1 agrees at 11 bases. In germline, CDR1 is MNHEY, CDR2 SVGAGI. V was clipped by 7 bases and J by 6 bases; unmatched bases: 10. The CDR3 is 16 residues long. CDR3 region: CASNGQAGQGAGELFF. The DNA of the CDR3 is TGTGCCAGCAACGGACAGGCGGGACAGGGGGCCGGGGAGCTGTTTTTT.

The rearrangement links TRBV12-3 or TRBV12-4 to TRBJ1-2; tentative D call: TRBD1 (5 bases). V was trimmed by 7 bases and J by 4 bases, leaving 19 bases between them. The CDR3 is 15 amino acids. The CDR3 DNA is TGTGCCAGCAACTTACACCACAGGACAACCTATGGCTACACCTTC. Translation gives CASNLHHRTTYGYTF.

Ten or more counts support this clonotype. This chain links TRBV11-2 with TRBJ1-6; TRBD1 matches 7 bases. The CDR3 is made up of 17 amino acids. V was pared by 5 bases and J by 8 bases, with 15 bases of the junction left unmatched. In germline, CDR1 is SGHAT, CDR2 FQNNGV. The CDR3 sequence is CASSIGGTKDRYSPLHF. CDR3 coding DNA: TGTGCCAGCAGCATAGGGGGGACCAAGGACAGGTATTCACCCCTCCACTTT.

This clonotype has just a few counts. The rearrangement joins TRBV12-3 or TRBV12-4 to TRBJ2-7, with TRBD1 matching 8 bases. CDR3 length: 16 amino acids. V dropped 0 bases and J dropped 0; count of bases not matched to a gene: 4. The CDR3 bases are TGTGCCAGCAGTTTAGCGCTACAGGGGGGCTCCTACGAGCAGTACTTC. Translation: CASSLALQGGSYEQYF.

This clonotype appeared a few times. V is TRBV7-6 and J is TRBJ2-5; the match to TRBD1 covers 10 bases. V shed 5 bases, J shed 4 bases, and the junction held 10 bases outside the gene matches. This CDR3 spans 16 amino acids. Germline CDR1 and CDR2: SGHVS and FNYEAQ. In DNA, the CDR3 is TGTGCCAGCAGCCAAGGGTCGACAGGGGGCTTAGAGACCCAGTACTTC. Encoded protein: CASSQGSTGGLETQYF.

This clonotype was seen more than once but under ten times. The CDR3 protein is CASSQIFGGELFF. CDR3 coding DNA: TGTGCCAGCAGCCAGATTTTCGGCGGGGAGCTGTTTTTT. V is TRBV2 and J is TRBJ2-2; no clear D gene. CDR1 SNHLY and CDR2 FYNNEI come from the germline V gene. The CDR3 is 13 amino acids. Trimming pared 6 bases from V and 7 bases from J, leaving 12 bases between.

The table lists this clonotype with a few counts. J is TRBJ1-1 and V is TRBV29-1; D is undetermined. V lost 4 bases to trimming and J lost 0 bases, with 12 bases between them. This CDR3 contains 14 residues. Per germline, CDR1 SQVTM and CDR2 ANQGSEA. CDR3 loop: CSVVKAGVNTEAFF. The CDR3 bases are TGCAGCGTTGTGAAGGCTGGAGTGAACACTGAAGCTTTCTTT.

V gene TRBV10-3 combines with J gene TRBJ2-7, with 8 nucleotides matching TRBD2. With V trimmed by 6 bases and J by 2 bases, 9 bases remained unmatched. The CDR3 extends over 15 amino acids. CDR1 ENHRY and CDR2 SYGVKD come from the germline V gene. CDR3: CAIRPGVAGTYEQYF. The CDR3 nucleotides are TGTGCCATCAGGCCCGGAGTAGCGGGGACCTACGAGCAGTACTTC.

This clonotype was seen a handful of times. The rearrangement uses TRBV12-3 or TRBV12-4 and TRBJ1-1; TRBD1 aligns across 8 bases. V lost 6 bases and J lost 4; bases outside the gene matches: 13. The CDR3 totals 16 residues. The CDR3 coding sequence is TGTGCCAGCAGCCAAACCCTTACAGGGGGTAGCACTGAAGCTTTCTTT. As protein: CASSQTLTGGSTEAFF.

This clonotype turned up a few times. CDR3 amino acids: CASSDLGGSYEQYF. For the CDR3, the DNA is TGTGCCAGCAGTGACTTAGGGGGGTCCTACGAGCAGTACTTC. J is TRBJ2-7 and V is TRBV12-3 or TRBV12-4, with D possibly being TRBD1 or TRBD2 (6 bases each). Trimming took 5 bases from V and 1 from J, leaving 12 bases between them. The CDR3 is made up of 14 amino acids.

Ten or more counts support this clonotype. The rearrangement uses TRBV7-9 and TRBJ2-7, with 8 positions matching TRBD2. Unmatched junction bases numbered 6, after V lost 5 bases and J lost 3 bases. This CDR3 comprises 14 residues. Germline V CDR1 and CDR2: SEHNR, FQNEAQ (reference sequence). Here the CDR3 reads CASSPREGRYEQYF. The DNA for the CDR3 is TGTGCCAGCAGCCCACGGGAGGGCCGCTACGAGCAGTACTTC.

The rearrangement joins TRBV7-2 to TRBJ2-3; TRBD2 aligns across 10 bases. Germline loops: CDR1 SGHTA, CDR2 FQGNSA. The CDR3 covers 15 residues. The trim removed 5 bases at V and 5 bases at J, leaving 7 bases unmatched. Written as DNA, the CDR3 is TGTGCCAGCAGCGTCAGCGGGGGGGCCGGAGATACGCAGTATTTT. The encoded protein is CASSVSGGAGDTQYF.

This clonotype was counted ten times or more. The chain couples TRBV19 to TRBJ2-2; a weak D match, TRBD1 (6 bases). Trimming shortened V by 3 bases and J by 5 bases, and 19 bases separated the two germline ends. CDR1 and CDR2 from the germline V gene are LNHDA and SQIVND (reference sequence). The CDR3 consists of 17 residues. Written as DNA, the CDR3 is TGTGCCAGTAGTATGGTCAGGGGTCGGGATTGGACCGGGGAGCTGTTTTTT. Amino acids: CASSMVRGRDWTGELFF.

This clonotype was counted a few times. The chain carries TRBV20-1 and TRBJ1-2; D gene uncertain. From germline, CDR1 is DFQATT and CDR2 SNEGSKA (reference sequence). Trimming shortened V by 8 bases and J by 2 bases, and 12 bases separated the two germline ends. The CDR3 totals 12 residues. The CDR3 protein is CSPMTTNYGYTF. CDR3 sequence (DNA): TGCAGTCCGATGACCACAAACTATGGCTACACCTTC.